Included here is one T cell receptor (beta chain) sequence, with context. Its cognate antigen is unknown. Peripheral blood from each donor was collected in a volume of ten milliliters. The data derive from a study of blood T cells in healthy people across ages. Study-wide findings and caveats: The percentage of naive T cells correlated strongly with TCR beta diversity.

It was with a sample-barcoded 5' primer and a J-beta primer mix that a second PCR of roughly 7 to 12 cycles was run. The template-switch adaptor, which had 12 random nucleotides, put a tag on each cDNA molecule. Each of the samples gave a minimum of 2.5 million paired-end reads that contained CDR3. TCRdb recomputed calls from the 5' RACE reads with MiXCR, one row per CDR3 protein. Of around 800,000 distinct CDR3 sequences in the sample, around 42% were seen once. The germline V gene encodes CDR1 DFQATT and CDR2 SNEGSKA (reference sequence). V gave up 5 bases and J gave up 2 bases; unmatched junction bases: 4. This CDR3 is 14 amino acids long.

The specimen sequenced was blood. The receptor was derived from a man in his sixties in good health. The chain couples TRBV20-1 to TRBJ1-5; 9 bases are a match to TRBD1. The CDR3 DNA sequence: TGCAGTGCTGAACAGGGGGCTGGCAATCAGCCCCAGCATTTT. This gives the protein CSAEQGAGNQPQHF.